The 16 T cell receptor beta chains below were found in one sample sequenced in a study of cytomegalovirus exposure and HLA in healthy donors. Data came from immunoSEQ multiplex PCR; TCRdb stores just in-frame clones and leaves some out. The sample carries some 200,000 clones, roughly 86% recorded once. The sample taken for sequencing was PBMCs. These receptors were collected from a man aged 30-40 years in good health and CMV-seropositive.

This clone has more than one count but fewer than ten. Here the CDR3 DNA reads TGCGCCAGCAGCCCCTTGGGACTAGCGGGAGGGGGCGGAAACGAGCAGTACTTC. It encodes CASSPLGLAGGGGNEQYF. The J gene is TRBJ2-7, the V gene TRBV4-1; 16 bases map to TRBD2. Germline-derived CDR1 and CDR2 are MGHRA and YSYEKL. The length of the CDR3 is 18 residues. J gave up 5 bases and V 4 bases, and 11 bases lay outside the gene matches.

J is TRBJ2-3 and V is TRBV10-1; 8 positions agree with TRBD2. CDR1 WNHNN and CDR2 SYGVQD come from the germline V gene (reference sequence). This CDR3 is 12 amino acids long. Losses at the gene ends were 10 bases for V and 2 bases for J; bases not matched to a gene: 2. The CDR3 loop is CANGGATDTQYF. CDR3 sequence (DNA): TGCGCCAACGGGGGGGCCACAGATACGCAGTATTTT.

The V gene is TRBV2, the J gene TRBJ2-3, with 16 bases aligning to TRBD2. Per germline, CDR1 SNHLY and CDR2 FYNNEI. There are 15 residues in the CDR3. The junction had 7 bases not matched to a gene; V was cut back by 6 bases and J by 10 bases. The CDR3 is CASRGTSGGAVAQYF. CDR3 nucleotide sequence: TGTGCCAGCAGAGGGACTAGCGGGGGGGCCGTCGCGCAGTATTTT.

This clone was counted at least ten times. V and J are TRBV11-3 and TRBJ2-5; maybe TRBD2 (5 bases). Trimming stripped 5 bases from V and 2 bases from J, with 18 bases between. The CDR3 is 16 residues long. The V gene's germline CDR1 is SGHNT and CDR2 YENEEA. The CDR3 DNA reads as TGTGCCAGCAGCCCTCGGGGTGGCTACGTACAAGAGACCCAGTACTTC. Amino acids: CASSPRGGYVQETQYF. Complete variable domain (other parts from reference TRBV11-3 and TRBJ2-5): EAGVVQSPRYKIIEKKQPVAFWCNPISGHNTLYWYLQNLGQGPELLIRYENEEAVDDSQLPKDRFSAERLKGVDSTLKIQPAELGDSAVYLCASSPRGGYVQETQYFGPGTRLLVL.

The V call is TRBV18, the J call TRBJ2-5; D not certain. CDR3 length: 14 amino acids. Germline CDR1 KGHSH, CDR2 LQKENI. V gave up 3 bases and J gave up 5 bases, with 13 bases separating them. The DNA for the CDR3 is TGTGCCAGCTCACCGATCGGCGCCGGGGAGACCCAGTACTTC. It specifies CASSPIGAGETQYF.

The rearrangement joins TRBV19 to TRBJ2-6; a weak D match, TRBD2 (5 bases). Germline CDR1 reads LNHDA; CDR2 reads SQIVND (reference sequence). The CDR3 length is 18 residues. With 3 bases removed from V and 0 bases from J, the gap between germline ends came to 15 bases. The CDR3 sequence is CASSMEDYAISGANVLTF. The CDR3 DNA follows: TGTGCCAGTAGTATGGAAGACTACGCCATCTCTGGGGCCAACGTCCTGACTTTC.

The genes are TRBV4-3 and TRBJ1-1; perhaps TRBD1 as D (6 bases). V lost 0 bases to trimming and J lost 10 bases, with 15 bases between them. This CDR3 has 14 amino acids. Looked up from germline, CDR1 is LGHNA and CDR2 is YSLEER. This chain's CDR3 is CASSQDAGGRRAFF. DNA for the CDR3: TGCGCCAGCAGCCAAGATGCGGGGGGCCGACGAGCTTTCTTT.

The rearrangement links TRBV5-1 to TRBJ2-2; 8 nucleotides align to TRBD1. The CDR3 loop spans 15 amino acids. CDR1 and CDR2 from the germline V gene are SGHRS and YFSETQ. With 1 base clipped from V and 5 bases from J, the junction kept 4 bases outside the gene matches. CDR3 residues: CASSLQGAETGELFF. CDR3 coding DNA: TGCGCCAGCAGCTTGCAGGGGGCGGAAACCGGGGAGCTGTTTTTT.

This chain links TRBV27 with TRBJ2-4, with 7 positions matching TRBD1. V was pared by 7 bases and J by 1 base, with 31 bases of the junction left unmatched. Germline V lookup: CDR1 MNHEY, CDR2 SMNVEV (reference sequence). This CDR3 contains 23 residues. The CDR3 protein is CASTNPPGTECTRGIPAKNIQYF. In DNA, the CDR3 is TGTGCCAGCACCAACCCACCCGGGACAGAATGTACCCGCGGTATTCCGGCCAAAAACATTCAGTACTTC.

This clone was seen just once. The J gene is TRBJ1-6, the V gene TRBV4-3; no firm D call. Trimming left V 0 bases short and J 10 bases short, with 13 bases between. CDR3 length: 15 amino acids. Germline V gene sequence: CDR1 LGHNA, CDR2 YSLEER. The CDR3 loop is CASSQDAESYSPLHF. CDR3 DNA: TGCGCCAGCAGCCAAGACGCGGAGTCCTACTCACCCCTCCACTTT.

This chain links TRBV10-3 with TRBJ1-3; D possibly corresponds to TRBD1 (6 bases). The CDR3 contains 17 residues. Germline V gene data show CDR1 as ENHRY and CDR2 as SYGVKD. The V end lost 2 bases, the J end lost 2 bases, and 16 bases lay between the germline ends. The chain's CDR3 is CAISEAGRGMAGNTIYF. Written as DNA, the CDR3 is TGTGCCATCAGTGAGGCCGGAAGGGGGATGGCTGGAAACACCATATATTTT.

The chain links TRBV2 to TRBJ2-3; 7 bases are shared with TRBD1. Per the germline V gene, CDR1 is SNHLY and CDR2 is FYNNEI. CDR3 size: 14 residues. V shed 8 bases, J shed 2 bases, and the junction held 7 bases outside the gene matches. The CDR3 protein is CASVGQETTDTQYF. CDR3 nucleotides: TGTGCCAGCGTCGGACAGGAGACCACAGATACGCAGTATTTT. Full variable domain (remainder filled in from reference TRBV2 and TRBJ2-3): EPEVTQTPSHQVTQMGQEVILRCVPISNHLYFYWYRQILGQKVEFLVSFYNNEISEKSEIFDDQFSVERPDGSNFTLKIRSTKLEDSAMYFCASVGQETTDTQYFGPGTRLTVL.

The rearrangement links TRBV5-1 to TRBJ1-2; 8 positions agree with TRBD1. Germline trimming cut 4 bases from V and 6 bases from J; bases unmatched to any gene: 20. The V gene's germline CDR1 is SGHRS and CDR2 YFSETQ. The CDR3 spans 18 residues. CDR3 DNA sequence: TGCGCCAGCAGCCCCTCCGCTCCCGGACAGGGTTCTTACGATGGCTACACCTTC. Residues: CASSPSAPGQGSYDGYTF.

The J gene is TRBJ1-5, the V gene TRBV19, with D perhaps matching TRBD1 (5 bases). V was pared by 0 bases and J by 6 bases, with 12 bases between. The CDR3 is 15 residues long. Per the germline V gene, CDR1 is LNHDA and CDR2 is SQIVND (reference sequence). The CDR3 nucleotides read TGTGCCAGTAGTATAGATCGGCAGGGAGGTCAGCCCCAGCATTTT. This encodes CASSIDRQGGQPQHF.

V is TRBV11-1 and J is TRBJ1-5; the D is unclear. The CDR3 is 12 amino acids. V lost 5 bases to trimming and J lost 7 bases, with 9 bases between them. CDR1 and CDR2 (germline): SGHAT, FQDESV (reference sequence). CDR3 region: CASSESGQPQHF. The CDR3 bases are TGTGCCAGCAGCGAGAGCGGCCAGCCCCAGCATTTT.

The CDR3: CASSLGGQGDYEQYF. Written as DNA, the CDR3 is TGTGCCAGCAGCTTAGGTGGGCAGGGAGACTACGAGCAGTACTTC. The V and J genes are TRBV7-9 and TRBJ2-7; D may be TRBD1 or TRBD2 (5 bases each). V lost 1 base to trimming and J lost 3 bases, with 13 bases between them. Germline lookup yields CDR1 SEHNR and CDR2 FQNEAQ (reference sequence). The CDR3 totals 15 residues.